Presented here are 3 T cell receptor beta chains from one specimen sequenced in a study of blood T cell repertoires in COVID-19. The table came from immunoSEQ multiplex PCR; TCRdb's copy has only in-frame clones and leaves some out. Seen here are 60,000 to 90,000 clones, around 67% observed once, and the top ten hold over 20%. Material: peripheral blood. These receptors were collected from a man aged 60 to 69 with acute or convalescent COVID-19.

CDR3 nucleotide sequence: TGTGCCATCAGTGAGGAGGGGGCTTACGAGCAGTACTTC. Amino acids: CAISEEGAYEQYF. The chain carries TRBV10-3 and TRBJ2-7; TRBD1 aligns across 7 bases. Looked up from germline, CDR1 is ENHRY and CDR2 is SYGVKD. This CDR3 spans 13 amino acids. V shed 2 bases, J shed 4 bases, and the junction held 2 bases outside the gene matches.

Here the CDR3 DNA reads TGCGCCAGCAGCTCTGGACAGGGCTGGCGGCCCCTCCACTTT. Residues: CASSSGQGWRPLHF. The J gene is TRBJ1-6, the V gene TRBV5-1; 8 bases align to TRBD1. V shed 3 bases, J shed 13 bases, and the junction held 9 bases outside the gene matches. The germline V gene encodes CDR1 SGHRS and CDR2 YFSETQ. CDR3 length: 14 amino acids.

The rearrangement joins TRBV27 to TRBJ1-2; D is unresolved. This CDR3 is built from 13 residues. The V end lost 8 bases, the J end lost 7 bases, and 17 bases lay between the germline ends. Germline CDR1 reads MNHEY; CDR2 reads SMNVEV (reference sequence). The CDR3 reads CASAPRGWRGYTF. In nucleotides, the CDR3 is TGTGCCAGCGCGCCGCGAGGATGGCGTGGCTACACCTTC.